One sample yielded the 10 T cell receptor beta chains listed below, sequenced in a study of T cells after yellow fever vaccination. MiXCR was run by TCRdb on the 5' RACE reads, yielding one entry per CDR3 protein. The sample has approximately 550,000 distinct CDR3 sequences; approximately 21% are singletons. The material sequenced was PBMCs, taken 15 days after the yellow fever booster vaccination. These receptors originate from a man younger than 40 who received the YFV17D yellow fever vaccine.

This clonotype has a handful of counts. V is TRBV27 and J is TRBJ2-2; weak D call: TRBD2 (6 bases). CDR1 and CDR2 from the germline V gene are MNHEY and SMNVEV (reference sequence). The CDR3 contains 14 residues. V dropped 5 bases and J dropped 3 bases, with 10 bases sitting between them. The CDR3 is CASSPGSYTGELFF. CDR3 bases: TGTGCCAGCAGTCCCGGGAGTTACACCGGGGAGCTGTTTTTT.

The rearrangement links TRBV6-1 to TRBJ2-2, with D possibly being TRBD2 (6 bases). From germline, CDR1 is MNHNS and CDR2 SASEGT. The CDR3 has 16 residues. The germline V and J ends were trimmed by 5 bases and 4 bases, with 17 bases remaining between them. CDR3 amino acids: CASSPLKGLLTGELFF. CDR3 coding DNA: TGTGCCAGCAGTCCCCTCAAGGGACTCCTCACCGGGGAGCTGTTTTTT.

This chain uses TRBV24-1 with TRBJ2-1; 10 bases are a match to TRBD2. This CDR3 has 16 residues. Germline V gives CDR1 KGHDR, CDR2 SFDVKD. Trimming took 3 bases from V and 6 from J; bases not matched to a gene: 7. The DNA of the CDR3 is TGTGCCACCAGTGATCCTAGCGGGAGCGGTCGCAATGAGCAGTTCTTC. It codes for CATSDPSGSGRNEQFF.

The sample holds a few counts of this clonotype. This chain connects TRBV7-9 to TRBJ2-1, with TRBD2 as a possible D gene (7 bases). Germline V gene lookup returns CDR1 SEHNR and CDR2 FQNEAQ (reference sequence). Trimming removed 11 bases at V and 7 bases at J, with 21 bases between. The length of the CDR3 is 14 residues. CDR3 protein: CAFGIGGAQNEQFF. The DNA of the CDR3 is TGTGCCTTCGGAATAGGGGGGGCCCAAAATGAGCAGTTCTTC.

The V gene is TRBV4-2, the J gene TRBJ2-7; D might be TRBD2 (6 bases). V was cut by 3 bases and J by 6 bases, with 15 bases left in between. Per the germline V gene, CDR1 is LGHNA and CDR2 is YNFKEQ. CDR3 length equals 14 residues. The CDR3 is CASSHPPGDGEQYF. The CDR3 DNA is TGTGCCAGCAGCCACCCCCCGGGAGACGGCGAGCAGTACTTC.

The chain has TRBV4-3 and TRBJ2-3, with 7 bases lining up with TRBD1. The V and J ends lost 2 bases and 4 bases, in that order; junction bases with no gene match: 6. The CDR3 covers 15 residues. Germline V gene lookup returns CDR1 LGHNA and CDR2 YSLEER. CDR3 residues: CASSQYKGAADTQYF. The CDR3 DNA is TGCGCCAGCAGCCAATACAAGGGGGCGGCAGATACGCAGTATTTT.

Only a few counts were recorded for this clonotype. The chain joins TRBV7-9 to TRBJ2-7; D is perhaps TRBD1 (6 bases). The germline V gene encodes CDR1 SEHNR and CDR2 FQNEAQ (reference sequence). V dropped 5 bases and J dropped 1 base, with 18 bases sitting between them. The CDR3 has 16 residues. CDR3 nucleotide sequence: TGTGCCAGCAGCGGCGGATTCGCCGGACAGTCCTACGAGCAGTACTTC. It encodes CASSGGFAGQSYEQYF.

This clonotype was detected only a few times. The J gene is TRBJ2-1, the V gene TRBV5-1; tentatively, D is TRBD1 or TRBD2 (5 bases each). Deletions cut 0 bases from V and 6 bases from J, with 25 bases between. This CDR3 comprises 19 residues. Looked up from germline, CDR1 is SGHRS and CDR2 is YFSETQ. The CDR3 sequence: CASSLAGQRQILGTNEQFF. As DNA, the CDR3 is TGCGCCAGCAGCTTGGCCGGGCAACGACAAATCTTAGGGACCAATGAGCAGTTCTTC.

This clonotype was found a few times. This chain connects TRBV20-1 to TRBJ2-1; D unresolved. The CDR3 consists of 15 residues. CDR1 and CDR2 from the germline V gene are DFQATT and SNEGSKA (reference sequence). The V end was cut by 2 bases, the J end by 0 bases, with 11 bases between. As DNA, the CDR3 is TGCAGTGCTAGACGGACCATTCACTCCTACAATGAGCAGTTCTTC. Translated: CSARRTIHSYNEQFF.

The table lists this clonotype with many counts. J is TRBJ2-7 and V is TRBV6-2 or TRBV6-3; tentative D call: TRBD2 (6 bases). Germline CDR1 MNHEY, CDR2 SVGEGT. The CDR3 runs to 13 residues. With 0 bases removed from V and 3 bases from J, the gap between germline ends came to 6 bases. CDR3 amino acids: CASSYSRGYEQYF. In DNA form, the CDR3 reads TGTGCCAGCAGTTACTCGCGGGGCTACGAGCAGTACTTC.